This T cell receptor (beta chain) is drawn from a study of CD8+ T cells in alopecia areata. Following extraction, RNA underwent reverse transcription to cDNA, which served as the sequencing template. TCRdb's copy holds only in-frame clones and misses some; the assay was immunoSEQ multiplex PCR. The sample has a few hundred thousand clones; around 66% are singletons. This sample's treatment: oral pan-JAK inhibitor, 5-10 mg twice daily. From alopecia areata patients, lesional scalp punch biopsies and peripheral blood were collected. Both CD4+ and CD8+ T cells were separated by sorting PBMCs. Trimming removed 3 bases from V and 4 bases from J, with 19 bases in between. This CDR3 is built from 16 residues. Germline V CDR1 and CDR2: MNHEY, SMNVEV (reference sequence). Remarks on this clone: The antigen is not known.

General observations from the study: In patients, TCRs were shared less clearly than in mice, and HLA may possibly be involved.

The sequence was obtained from a human donor with alopecia areata. The genes are TRBV27 and TRBJ2-7; perhaps TRBD1 as D (5 bases). The source material was CD4+ T cells sorted from blood, sampled between weeks 43 and 45, from a patient treated with tofacitinib. The CDR3: CASSLIGRALGYEQYF. CDR3 DNA sequence: TGTGCCAGCAGTTTGATCGGCAGGGCTTTAGGGTACGAGCAGTACTTC.